This T cell receptor beta chain was identified in a study of early T cells in non-severe SARS-CoV-2 infection. This clonotype was seen ten or more times. Each CDR3 protein gets one entry after TCRdb re-called the 5' RACE reads with MiXCR. The sample includes about 33,000 distinct CDR3 sequences, approximately 5% seen only once; the top ten take 5.3%. Germline CDR1 is SGDLS and CDR2 is YYNGEE. The CDR3 contains 16 residues. Trimming cost V 4 bases and J 7 bases; bases outside gene matches: 11. The chain combines TRBV9 with TRBJ1-6; 7 nucleotides agree with TRBD1. The receptor was isolated from an adult who was a healthcare worker with PCR-confirmed SARS-CoV-2 infection or an uninfected control (not recorded which). The sample taken for sequencing was whole blood. CDR3 bases: TGTGCCAGCAGCCCCCGACAGGGCTCAGCGAATTCACCCCTCCACTTT. It specifies CASSPRQGSANSPLHF.